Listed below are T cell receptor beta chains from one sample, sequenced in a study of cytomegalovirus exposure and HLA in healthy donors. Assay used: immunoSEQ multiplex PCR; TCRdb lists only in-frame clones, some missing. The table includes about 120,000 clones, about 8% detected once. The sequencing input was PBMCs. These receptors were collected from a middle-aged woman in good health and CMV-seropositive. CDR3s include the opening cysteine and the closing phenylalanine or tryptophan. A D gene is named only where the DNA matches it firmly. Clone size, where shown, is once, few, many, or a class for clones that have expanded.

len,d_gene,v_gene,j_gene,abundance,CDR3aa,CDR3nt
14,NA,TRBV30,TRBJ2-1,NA,CAWSVPSGGNEQFF,TGTGCCTGGAGTGTACCCTCCGGCGGAAATGAGCAGTTCTTC
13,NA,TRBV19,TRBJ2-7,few,CATGGSPGGEQYF,TGTGCCACCGGAGGGTCCCCCGGGGGCGAGCAGTACTTC
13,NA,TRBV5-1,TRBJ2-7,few,CASSWEQRYEQYF,TGCGCCAGCAGCTGGGAGCAGAGGTACGAGCAGTACTTC
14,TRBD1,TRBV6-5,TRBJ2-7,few,CASSDPQGNYEQYF,TGTGCCAGCAGTGACCCACAGGGGAATTACGAGCAGTACTTC
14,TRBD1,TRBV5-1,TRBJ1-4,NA,CASSLPGTGQQLFF,TGCGCCAGCAGCTTGCCGGGGACAGGGCAACAACTGTTTTTT
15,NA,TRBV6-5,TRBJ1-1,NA,CASSYRGTLNTEAFF,TGTGCCAGCAGTTACCGGGGGACCCTGAACACTGAAGCTTTCTTT
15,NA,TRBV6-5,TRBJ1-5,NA,CASNPDSYSNQPQHF,TGTGCCAGCAACCCGGACAGCTATAGCAATCAGCCCCAGCATTTT
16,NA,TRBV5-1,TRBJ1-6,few,CASSLEAQGDGSPLHF,TGCGCCAGCAGCTTAGAGGCCCAGGGCGACGGTTCACCCCTCCACTTT
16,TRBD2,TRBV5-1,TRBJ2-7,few,CASSLAQGTSGEEQYF,TGCGCCAGCAGCTTGGCCCAGGGCACTAGCGGAGAGGAGCAGTACTTC
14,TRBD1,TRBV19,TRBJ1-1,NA,CASSPTGVLTEAFF,TGTGCCAGTAGCCCGACAGGGGTACTCACTGAAGCTTTCTTT
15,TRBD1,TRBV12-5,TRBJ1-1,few,CASAPLGTGGHEAFF,TGTGCTAGTGCTCCTCTGGGGACAGGGGGCCATGAAGCTTTCTTT